This TCR beta chain comes out of a study of blood T cell repertoires in COVID-19. Study details: There were acute and convalescent COVID-19 samples, and they came from the United States, Italy and Spain. PBMCs, B-cell-depleted T cells, or T cells provided the cDNA or gDNA that made up the material.

In the source study's methods: Estimation of nucleated cell counts was performed using reference gene primer amplification. Clones were sequenced by immunoSEQ multiplex PCR, and TCRdb holds only the in-frame ones, with some missing. The DNA was the basis for D and trimming; V, J and clone size are from that table. The sample yields some 150,000 clones, 82% seen once. The trim removed 4 bases at V and 4 bases at J, leaving 7 bases unmatched. The CDR3 runs 15 residues. Germline loops: CDR1 MGHRA, CDR2 YSYEKL. This chain joins TRBV4-1 and TRBJ1-2; 9 positions match TRBD1. This TCR was sampled from a woman older than 75 with acute or convalescent COVID-19. Input material: peripheral blood. CDR3 residues: CASSPGTGKVYGYTF. The CDR3 DNA follows: TGCGCCAGCAGCCCCGGGACAGGGAAAGTCTATGGCTACACCTTC.